This TCR beta chain was documented in a study of cytotoxic CD8 clonotypes in ibrutinib-treated CLL. Trimming removed 2 bases from V and 4 bases from J, with 9 bases in between. CDR3 length equals 14 residues. Looked up from germline, CDR1 is MGHDK and CDR2 is SYGVNS. A word on this clone: No antigen is known for it.

Study results and limitations: Stable or contracted on treatment, public clonotypes were also uncommon.

Only in-frame clones appear in the TCRdb table, and some are missing; sequencing was by immunoSEQ multiplex PCR. Of some 200,000 clones detected, around 75% appear once; the ten largest clones hold approximately 5.9%. This TCR derives from a human donor with chronic lymphocytic leukemia. J is TRBJ1-3 and V is TRBV25-1; D gene uncertain. Material: PBMCs, obtained after 12 months of ibrutinib treatment. The CDR3 DNA reads as TGTGCCAGCAGTGAACGGTCCCAGGGAAACACCATATATTTT. This gives the protein CASSERSQGNTIYF.